This TCR beta chain emerged from a study of shared clonotypes between healthy human individuals. Notes on the study in general: Naive CD4 clonotype sharing across a few donors was approximately 5%. Among donors, clonotype sharing was expected to be affected by sequencing depth.

Every subset's genomic DNA went evenly onto several immunoSEQ plates. Produced via immunoSEQ multiplex PCR; TCRdb's table is partial and in-frame only. The data hold more than 2,000,000 clones, with 90% to 95% observed a single time. Concerning this clone itself: Its antigen is still unknown.

V lost 0 bases and J lost 0, with 13 bases in between. CDR1 SGHTS and CDR2 YDEGEE come from the germline V gene. The CDR3 covers 17 residues. The source material was naive CD4+ T cells from PBMCs. As to subset: CD45RA+ positively selected. The clonotype comes from a man between 18 and 29 years old in good health. Some clones in this sample may be carry-over from other donors' samples. V and J are TRBV5-8 and TRBJ1-5; D not resolved. The CDR3 nucleotides read TGTGCCAGCAGCTTGGGTCTAGCGCCTAATAGCAATCAGCCCCAGCATTTT. The encoded protein is CASSLGLAPNSNQPQHF.